Included here is one T cell receptor (beta chain) sequence, with context. The antigen is undetermined. The data originate from a study of somatic mutations in cytotoxic T cells in rheumatoid arthritis. Turning to the study itself: Flow sorting at nearly 100% purity was applied to some V beta antibody-stained T-cell populations, which included V beta1+ cells sequenced for TCRB.

Here immunoSEQ multiplex PCR was the method, and the copy in TCRdb shows in-frame clones only, minus some. The data contain 25,000 to 30,000 clones, around 87% of them singletons. The CDR3 is made up of 15 amino acids. The V end was cut by 4 bases, the J end by 0 bases, with 12 bases between. Germline assignment: CDR1 SGHNT and CDR2 YYREEE (reference sequence). CD4+ and CD8+ cells were isolated by positive magnetic bead selection, with purity checked by flow cytometry. Findings of the study overall: For patients with rheumatoid arthritis, CD8+ clonality went up with age, while healthy controls showed no such change.

The sequenced material came from CD8+ T cells sorted from blood. The chain carries TRBV5-4 and TRBJ2-3, with D maybe TRBD2 (6 bases). The sequence came from an adult with rheumatoid arthritis. The CDR3 DNA is TGTGCCAGCAGCCCAGGACTACTCAGCACAGATACGCAGTATTTT. Its translation is CASSPGLLSTDTQYF. The variable domain in full, completed from reference TRBV5-4 and TRBJ2-3, reads ETGVTQSPTHLIKTRGQQVTLRCSSQSGHNTVSWYQQALGQGPQFIFQYYREEENGRGNFPPRFSGLQFPNYSSELNVNALELDDSALYLCASSPGLLSTDTQYFGPGTRLTVL.